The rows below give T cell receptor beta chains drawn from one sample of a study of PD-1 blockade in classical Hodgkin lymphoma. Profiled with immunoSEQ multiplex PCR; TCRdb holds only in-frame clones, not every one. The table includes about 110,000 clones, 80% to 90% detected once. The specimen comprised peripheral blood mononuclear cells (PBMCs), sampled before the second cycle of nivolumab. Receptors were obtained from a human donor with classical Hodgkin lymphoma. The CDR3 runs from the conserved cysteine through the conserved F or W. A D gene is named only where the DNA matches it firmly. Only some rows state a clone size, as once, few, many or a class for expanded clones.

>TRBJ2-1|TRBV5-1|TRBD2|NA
TGCGCCAGCAGCCCTACTAGCGGGAGGGCCAAAGAGCAGTTCTTC
CASSPTSGRAKEQFF
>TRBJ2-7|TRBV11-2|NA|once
TGTGCCAGCAGTTCCTGGGGGGGGCACGAGCAGTACTTC
CASSSWGGHEQYF
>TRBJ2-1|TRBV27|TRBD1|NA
TGTGCCAGCAGTTTATGGACAGGGACATCCTACAATGAGCAGTTCTTC
CASSLWTGTSYNEQFF
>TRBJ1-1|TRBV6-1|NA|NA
TGTGCCAGCAGTCGAGTGGTGAACACTGAAGCTTTCTTT
CASSRVVNTEAFF
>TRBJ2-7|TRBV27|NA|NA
TGTGCCAGCAGTTTATCGTGGGACTCGTTTACCTACGAGCAGTACTTC
CASSLSWDSFTYEQYF
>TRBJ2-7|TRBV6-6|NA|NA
TGTGCCAGCAGTTACTCGGGTAGCGGAGACTACGAGCAGTACTTC
CASSYSGSGDYEQYF
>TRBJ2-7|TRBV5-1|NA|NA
TGCGCCAGCAGCTTGGGACAGGCCTCCTACGAGCAGTACTTC
CASSLGQASYEQYF
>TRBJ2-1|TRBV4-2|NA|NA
TGTGCCAGCAGCCAAGTCATAGCAGGCTCCTACAATGAGCAGTTCTTC
CASSQVIAGSYNEQFF
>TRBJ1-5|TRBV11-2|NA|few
TGTGCCAGCTGGGGACACCCCAGCAATCAGCCCCAGCATTTT
CASWGHPSNQPQHF
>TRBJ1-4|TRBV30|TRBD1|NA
TGTGCCTGGAAAAAGGAACCCGGCAGGGGGGATGAAAAACTGTTTTTT
CAWKKEPGRGDEKLFF
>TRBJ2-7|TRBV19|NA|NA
TGTGCCAGTAGTATCTCTACTTCCTTCTACGAGCAGTACTTC
CASSISTSFYEQYF
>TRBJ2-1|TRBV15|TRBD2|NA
TGTGCCACCAGCAGATTGAATGGCGGGAGCCGAGACAATGAGCAGTTCTTC
CATSRLNGGSRDNEQFF
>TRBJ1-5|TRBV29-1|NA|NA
TGCAGCGTTGTCGAGGGAAACCAGCCCCAGCATTTT
CSVVEGNQPQHF
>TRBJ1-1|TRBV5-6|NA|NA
TGTGCCAGCAGCCGTAAACCCTCACTGAACACTGAAGCTCTCTTT
CASSRKPSLNTEALF